Below, 21 T cell receptor beta chains from the same sample are listed, as sequenced in a study of blood T cell repertoires in COVID-19. Clones were read by immunoSEQ multiplex PCR, and TCRdb kept only the in-frame ones, dropping some. This table has tens of thousands of clones, approximately 84% appearing once. Sequenced material: peripheral blood. All receptors come from a human donor in a cohort sampled during active COVID-19.

A single count supports this clone. The V call is TRBV2, the J call TRBJ1-4; TRBD1 aligns across 7 bases. CDR1 is SNHLY, CDR2 FYNNEI, per germline. CDR3 size: 13 residues. The V segment lost 7 bases and the J segment 4 bases; nucleotides outside the gene matches: 3. CDR3 loop: CASTTGFNEKLFF. CDR3 in DNA: TGTGCCAGCACGACAGGGTTTAATGAAAAACTGTTTTTT.

The chain combines TRBV29-1 with TRBJ2-2, with 7 bases matching TRBD2. This CDR3 spans 15 amino acids. Per germline, CDR1 SQVTM and CDR2 ANQGSEA. The V segment lost 7 bases and the J segment 6 bases; nucleotides outside the gene matches: 14. This chain's CDR3 is CSATRGGRLPGELFF. The CDR3 coding sequence is TGCAGCGCAACCCGGGGAGGGAGATTACCCGGGGAGCTGTTTTTT.

This rearrangement joins TRBV27 to TRBJ2-5; D unclear. This CDR3 is 16 amino acids long. From germline, CDR1 is MNHEY and CDR2 SMNVEV (reference sequence). V gave up 2 bases and J gave up 2 bases, with 15 bases separating them. The CDR3 here is CASSLNGYLLQETQYF. The CDR3, as DNA: TGTGCCAGCAGTTTAAACGGGTACCTCCTTCAAGAGACCCAGTACTTC.

This clone was counted once. The chain uses TRBV18 and TRBJ2-2, with 9 bases aligning to TRBD2. The ends lost 4 bases at V and 2 bases at J; junction bases unmatched: 11. Looked up from germline, CDR1 is KGHSH and CDR2 is LQKENI. CDR3 length: 18 residues. This chain's CDR3 is CASSLQRGVTINTGELFF. DNA for the CDR3: TGTGCCAGCTCACTGCAGCGGGGGGTCACAATAAACACCGGGGAGCTGTTTTTT.

This chain connects TRBV3-1 (or the pseudogene TRBV3-2) to TRBJ1-4; a weak D match, TRBD1 (5 bases). V lost 1 base and J 8 bases, leaving 14 bases between the germline ends. Germline V gives CDR1 LGHDT, CDR2 YNNKEL (reference sequence). The CDR3 totals 15 residues. DNA for the CDR3: TGTGCCAGCAGCCAAGCGGGCAGGGTAGGAGAAAAACTGTTTTTT. This encodes CASSQAGRVGEKLFF.

The chain links TRBV9 to TRBJ2-1; possible D gene TRBD1, 5 bases. V dropped 0 bases and J dropped 3 bases, with 13 bases sitting between them. Per germline, CDR1 SGDLS and CDR2 YYNGEE. This CDR3 is 16 amino acids long. CDR3 sequence reads: CASSVDSDTSYNEQFF. In nucleotides, the CDR3 is TGTGCCAGCAGCGTAGATTCGGACACGAGCTACAATGAGCAGTTCTTC.

The chain carries TRBV10-3 and TRBJ2-7; perhaps TRBD2 as D (6 bases). The CDR3 covers 15 residues. Germline V gene sequence: CDR1 ENHRY, CDR2 SYGVKD. V was cut by 8 bases and J by 0 bases, with 17 bases left in between. The CDR3 spells CAIRREVRSSYEQYF. DNA for the CDR3: TGTGCCATCCGTAGGGAGGTTAGAAGCTCCTACGAGCAGTACTTC.

The CDR3 sequence: CASSQAGTRHEKLFF. DNA for the CDR3: TGTGCCAGCAGCCAAGCCGGGACAAGGCATGAAAAACTGTTTTTT. V usage is TRBV4-2 and J usage is TRBJ1-4; D is possibly TRBD1 (6 bases). This CDR3 region has 15 residues. V was pared by 1 base and J by 6 bases, with 12 bases between. The germline gives CDR1 LGHNA, CDR2 YNFKEQ.

The chain couples TRBV27 to TRBJ2-5; possible D gene TRBD2, 6 bases. CDR3 length: 12 amino acids. V was pared by 8 bases and J by 3 bases, with 10 bases between. The germline CDR1 and CDR2 sequences are MNHEY and SMNVEV (reference sequence). The CDR3 nucleotides read TGTGCCAGCTTCCGGGGGAAAGAGACCCAGTACTTC. Protein: CASFRGKETQYF.

This rearrangement joins TRBV5-4 to TRBJ2-7; no clear D. The CDR3 runs 14 residues. Germline V gene data show CDR1 as SGHNT and CDR2 as YYREEE (reference sequence). V was clipped by 4 bases and J by 1 base, with 12 bases between them. In nucleotides, the CDR3 is TGTGCCAGCAGCCGCCCCTCTATATCCTACGAGCAGTACTTC. The encoded protein is CASSRPSISYEQYF.

The chain carries TRBV7-6 and TRBJ2-2, with 8 bases aligning to TRBD1. CDR1 is SGHVS and CDR2 is FNYEAQ in the germline V gene. The V segment lost 2 bases and the J segment 0 bases; nucleotides outside the gene matches: 5. The CDR3 loop spans 17 amino acids. The CDR3 sequence: CASSLPGQGANTGELFF. The DNA of the CDR3 is TGTGCCAGCAGCTTACCTGGACAGGGCGCGAACACCGGGGAGCTGTTTTTT.

The chain recombines TRBV7-6 with TRBJ1-3; 9 positions agree with TRBD1. The CDR3 length is 17 residues. Germline trimming cut 9 bases from V and 3 bases from J; bases unmatched to any gene: 15. In germline, CDR1 is SGHVS, CDR2 FNYEAQ. The CDR3 bases are TGTGCCAGTCGGCCCGGAACAGGGGGCGCGGTTGGAAACACCATATATTTT. It is translated as CASRPGTGGAVGNTIYF. The full variable domain, rest sourced from reference TRBV7-6 and TRBJ1-3, is GAGVSQSPRYKVTKRGQDVALRCDPISGHVSLYWYRQALGQGPEFLTYFNYEAQQDKSGLPNDRFSAERPEGSISTLTIQRTEQRDSAMYRCASRPGTGGAVGNTIYFGEGSWLTVV.

The CDR3 region is CASSPGLAGGVSYEQYF. Here the CDR3 DNA reads TGCGCCAGCAGCCCGGGACTAGCGGGGGGGGTCTCCTACGAGCAGTACTTC. This rearrangement joins TRBV5-1 to TRBJ2-7; the match to TRBD2 covers 16 bases. Per germline, CDR1 SGHRS and CDR2 YFSETQ. V shed 4 bases and J 0 bases; nucleotides not matched to a gene: 4. The CDR3 length is 17 residues. Variable domain in full (rest from reference TRBV5-1 and TRBJ2-7): KAGVTQTPRYLIKTRGQQVTLSCSPISGHRSVSWYQQTPGQGLQFLFEYFSETQRNKGNFPGRFSGRQFSNSRSEMNVSTLELGDSALYLCASSPGLAGGVSYEQYFGPGTRLTVT.

The chain has TRBV19 and TRBJ1-1, with D uncertain. Trimming took 2 bases from V and 1 from J, leaving 8 bases between them. This CDR3 is built from 14 residues. Germline lookup yields CDR1 LNHDA and CDR2 SQIVND (reference sequence). The CDR3 sequence: CASSISLSNTEAFF. The CDR3 region has the DNA TGTGCCAGTAGTATATCTCTGTCGAACACTGAAGCTTTCTTT.

This clone has more than one count but fewer than ten. CDR3 protein: CASSFDRVGEQYF. The CDR3 DNA is TGTGCCAGCAGCTTCGACAGGGTGGGGGAGCAGTACTTC. The rearrangement uses TRBV7-6 and TRBJ2-7; TRBD1 matches at 7 bases. This CDR3 has 13 residues. Germline CDR1 is SGHVS and CDR2 is FNYEAQ. Trimming cost V 3 bases and J 7 bases; bases outside gene matches: 6.

The rearrangement links TRBV6-1 to TRBJ2-2; 9 positions match TRBD2. Germline CDR1 MNHNS, CDR2 SASEGT. This CDR3 is built from 17 residues. Trimming took 2 bases from V and 6 from J; bases not matched to a gene: 10. The CDR3 region is CASSEPSGVRSAGELFF. CDR3 sequence (DNA): TGTGCCAGCAGTGAACCTAGCGGGGTTAGATCTGCCGGGGAGCTGTTTTTT.

This CDR3 is CASSLASSGTYEQYF. The DNA of the CDR3 is TGCGCCAGCAGCTTGGCGAGTAGCGGTACCTACGAGCAGTACTTC. J is TRBJ2-7 and V is TRBV5-1; perhaps TRBD2 as D (6 bases). The CDR3 is 15 amino acids. Germline CDR1 SGHRS, CDR2 YFSETQ. Trimming shortened V by 0 bases and J by 2 bases, and 12 bases separated the two germline ends.

This chain links TRBV21-1 with TRBJ2-3; TRBD1, the table's D call, lacks a check against the DNA. TRBV21-1 is marked as a pseudogene. The CDR3 sequence is 17 residues long. CDR3 loop: CASSKVQGPEFTDTQYF. The CDR3 DNA follows: TGTGCCAGCAGCAAAGTTCAGGGGCCTGAATTTACAGATACGCAGTATTTT.

The chain couples TRBV7-9 to TRBJ2-3, with 11 bases aligning to TRBD2. V lost 4 bases, J lost 1 base, and 10 bases stayed unmatched. This CDR3 spans 18 amino acids. CDR1 and CDR2 (germline): SEHNR, FQNEAQ (reference sequence). The CDR3 region has the DNA TGTGCCAGCAGCTATGGGACTAGCGGCGTAAGTGGCACAGATACGCAGTATTTT. This codes for CASSYGTSGVSGTDTQYF.

V is TRBV7-8 and J is TRBJ1-5; D unresolved. This CDR3 region has 14 residues. With 2 bases removed from V and 6 bases from J, the gap between germline ends came to 11 bases. Per the germline V gene, CDR1 is SGHVS and CDR2 is FQNEAQ. CDR3 protein: CASSLLRMPQPQHF. In DNA form, the CDR3 reads TGTGCCAGCAGCTTATTGAGAATGCCTCAGCCCCAGCATTTT.

The chain carries TRBV7-2 and TRBJ1-4, with 11 nucleotides matching TRBD1. The germline V gene encodes CDR1 SGHTA and CDR2 FQGNSA. The trim removed 5 bases at V and 7 bases at J, leaving 9 bases unmatched. The CDR3 is 16 amino acids. CDR3 DNA sequence: TGTGCCAGCAGCAACCCTAGCGGGACAGGGGGTGAAAAACTGTTTTTT. As protein: CASSNPSGTGGEKLFF. Full variable domain (rest looked up from reference TRBV7-2 and TRBJ1-4): GAGVSQSPSNKVTEKGKDVELRCDPISGHTALYWYRQSLGQGLEFLIYFQGNSAPDKSGLPSDRFSAERTGGSVSTLTIQRTQQEDSAVYLCASSNPSGTGGEKLFFGSGTQLSVL.